One sample yielded the 7 T cell receptor beta chains listed below, sequenced in a study of OX40 agonist ivuxolimab in advanced cancers. Sequencing used immunoSEQ multiplex PCR; TCRdb keeps in-frame clones, though not all of them. The sample gives roughly 46,000 clones, around 85% of which show up once; about 14% is in the top ten. The source material was CD4+ or CD8+ T cells sorted from blood, sampled in a trial of the OX40 agonist ivuxolimab. These receptors came from an adult with an advanced solid tumor such as melanoma, head and neck, liver or kidney cancer.

Within the sample, this clone is medium-sized. The rearrangement uses TRBV6-4 and TRBJ2-5; 7 bases agree with TRBD1. From germline, CDR1 is MRHNA and CDR2 SNTAGT. The CDR3 spans 15 residues. V was pared by 2 bases and J by 1 base, with 4 bases of the junction left unmatched. CDR3 region: CASSDRAGGQETQYF. CDR3 nucleotides: TGTGCCAGCAGTGACAGGGCAGGGGGCCAAGAGACCCAGTACTTC.

The chain carries TRBV6-1 and TRBJ1-2, with TRBD1 matching 9 bases. CDR3 length equals 16 residues. V trimming: 2 bases; J trimming: 2 bases; junction bases outside the gene matches: 6. Germline V CDR1 and CDR2: MNHNS, SASEGT. The CDR3 DNA follows: TGTGCCAGCAGTGAACTCGGGACAGGGACCAACTATGGCTACACCTTC. It codes for CASSELGTGTNYGYTF.

The rearrangement links TRBV29-1 to TRBJ1-1; D unresolved. This CDR3 region has 14 residues. V lost 3 bases, J lost 1 base, and 12 bases lay in between. Per germline, CDR1 SQVTM and CDR2 ANQGSEA. The DNA of the CDR3 is TGCAGCGTTGATGCGACAAGGTGGAACACTGAAGCTTTCTTT. Its protein product is CSVDATRWNTEAFF.

J is TRBJ1-2 and V is TRBV28; D ambiguous. CDR1 and CDR2 (germline): MDHEN, SYDVKM. Between the trimmed V and J ends, which lost 4 bases and 4 bases, there was a span of 7 bases. This CDR3 spans 12 amino acids. The CDR3 DNA follows: TGTGCCAGCAGTTGGGGAAGCTATGGCTACACCTTC. Its protein product is CASSWGSYGYTF.

This chain uses TRBV18 with TRBJ2-2, with D possibly matching TRBD1 (6 bases). The CDR3 runs 17 residues. V lost 4 bases, J lost 4 bases, and 19 bases lay in between. From germline, CDR1 is KGHSH and CDR2 LQKENI. CDR3 protein: CASSQQSGTQSTGELFF. Here the CDR3 DNA reads TGTGCCAGCTCACAACAGTCCGGGACACAATCCACCGGGGAGCTGTTTTTT.

The rearrangement uses TRBV27 and TRBJ1-5, with D tentatively TRBD1 (5 bases). The ends were cut back, 5 bases at V and 8 bases at J, with 16 bases in the middle. Germline CDR1 and CDR2: MNHEY and SMNVEV (reference sequence). The CDR3 sequence is 14 residues long. The CDR3, as DNA: TGTGCCAGCAGTACAGGCCCCAGGGAGAAGCCCCAGCATTTT. As protein: CASSTGPREKPQHF.

V is TRBV28 and J is TRBJ1-2; no clear D. The V end was cut by 3 bases, the J end by 6 bases, with 8 bases between. The germline V gene has CDR1 MDHEN and CDR2 SYDVKM. The CDR3 is 12 residues long. Here the CDR3 DNA reads TGTGCCAGCAGTTTCGAGGACCATGGCTACACCTTC. Translation gives CASSFEDHGYTF.